The T cell receptor (beta chain) under discussion was sequenced for a study of cytomegalovirus exposure and HLA in healthy donors. Study-level results: Rare TCR sequences dominated, though some public TCRs recurred in many donors.

The germline CDR1 and CDR2 sequences are ENHRY and SYGVKD. This CDR3 region has 16 residues. The V and J ends lost 0 bases and 5 bases respectively, with 13 bases between them. In the PCR, 60 Vbeta and 13 Jbeta primers were used. Assay: immunoSEQ multiplex PCR; the TCRdb copy retains only in-frame clones and omits some. This sample has 99,000 or so clones, with about 12% found just once. Notes on this clone: What it binds is not known.

The sequencing sample was made of PBMCs. The gene calls are TRBV10-3 and TRBJ2-2, with D maybe TRBD1 (5 bases). The clonotype was recovered from a man aged 35-49 years in good health and CMV-seropositive. CDR3 DNA: TGTGCCATCAGTGAGTCGCAGGGCATGGCGACCGGGGAGCTGTTTTTT. Encoded protein: CAISESQGMATGELFF.